This TCR beta chain was retrieved from a study of cytomegalovirus exposure and HLA in healthy donors. Study-level information: The use of the same platform for the 95 to 150 validation repertoires and the roughly 700 first-cohort repertoires was reported by a later analysis. Regarding the study as a whole: Usually a TCR sequence was rare, but some public TCRs were found in many donors. The authors enumerated 150 to 200 TCR beta chains as linked to cytomegalovirus.

The table came from immunoSEQ multiplex PCR; TCRdb's copy has only in-frame clones and leaves some out. The data show approximately 160,000 clones, roughly 86% seen once. A note on this clone: What it binds is not known.

Per the germline V gene, CDR1 is SGHRS and CDR2 is YFSETQ. The V end lost 0 bases, the J end lost 4 bases, and 4 bases lay between the germline ends. The CDR3 runs to 12 residues. The donors were members of the validation cohort, which comprised around 110 subjects and was separate from the first cohort of 600 to 850 subjects. The sequence was obtained from a man aged 18-30 years in good health and CMV-seropositive. The V and J genes are TRBV5-1 and TRBJ2-5; D gene uncertain. The sequencing sample was made of PBMCs. This chain's CDR3 is CASSLALETQYF. The CDR3 DNA reads TGCGCCAGCAGCTTGGCCTTAGAGACCCAGTACTTC.